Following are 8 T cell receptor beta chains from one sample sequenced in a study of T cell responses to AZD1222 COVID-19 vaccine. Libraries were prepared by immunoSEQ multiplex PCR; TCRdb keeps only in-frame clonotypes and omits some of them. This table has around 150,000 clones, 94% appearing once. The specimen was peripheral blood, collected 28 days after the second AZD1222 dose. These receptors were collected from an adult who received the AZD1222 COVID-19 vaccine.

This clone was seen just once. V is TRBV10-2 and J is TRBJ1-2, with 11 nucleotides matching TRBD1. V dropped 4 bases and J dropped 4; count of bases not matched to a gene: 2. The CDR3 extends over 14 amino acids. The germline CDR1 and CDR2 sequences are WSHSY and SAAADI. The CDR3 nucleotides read TGCGCCAGCAGTGGGACAGGGGGCGCCTATGGCTACACCTTC. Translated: CASSGTGGAYGYTF.

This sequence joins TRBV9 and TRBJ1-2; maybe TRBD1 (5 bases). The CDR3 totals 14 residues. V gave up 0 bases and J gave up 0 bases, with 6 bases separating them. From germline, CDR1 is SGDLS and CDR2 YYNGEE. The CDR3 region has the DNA TGTGCCAGCAGCGTAGGACAGACTAACTATGGCTACACCTTC. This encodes CASSVGQTNYGYTF.

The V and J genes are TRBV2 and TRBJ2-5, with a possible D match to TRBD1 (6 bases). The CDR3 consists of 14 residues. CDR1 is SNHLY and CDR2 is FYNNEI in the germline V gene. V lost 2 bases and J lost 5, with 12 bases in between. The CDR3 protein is CASSESGQGETQYF. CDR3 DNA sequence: TGTGCCAGCAGTGAATCAGGGCAGGGGGAGACCCAGTACTTC.

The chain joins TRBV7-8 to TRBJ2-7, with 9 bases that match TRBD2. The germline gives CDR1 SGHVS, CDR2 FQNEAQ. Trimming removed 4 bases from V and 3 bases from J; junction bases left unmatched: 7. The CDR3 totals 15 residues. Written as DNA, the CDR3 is TGTGCCAGCAGCTCAGGGACTAGCAGATTCTACGAGCAGTACTTC. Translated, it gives CASSSGTSRFYEQYF.

The CDR3 here is CASSTGSINEQFF. The CDR3 DNA reads as TGTGCCAGCAGTACCGGGTCCATCAATGAGCAGTTCTTC. The chain carries TRBV12-3 or TRBV12-4 and TRBJ2-1; D gene uncertain. The V and J ends lost 5 bases and 6 bases respectively, with 11 bases between them. The CDR3 consists of 13 residues.

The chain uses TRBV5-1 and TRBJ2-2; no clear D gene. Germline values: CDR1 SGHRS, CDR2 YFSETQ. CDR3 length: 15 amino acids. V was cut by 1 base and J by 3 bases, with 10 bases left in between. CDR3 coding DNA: TGCGCCAGCAGCTTGCAAGGTGATGACACCGGGGAGCTGTTTTTT. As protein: CASSLQGDDTGELFF.

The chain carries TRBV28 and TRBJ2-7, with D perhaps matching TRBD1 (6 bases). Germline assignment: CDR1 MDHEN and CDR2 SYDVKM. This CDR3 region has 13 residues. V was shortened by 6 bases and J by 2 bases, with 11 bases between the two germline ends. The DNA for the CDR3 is TGTGCCAGCAGCCCGGGACATACCTACGAGCAGTACTTC. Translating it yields CASSPGHTYEQYF. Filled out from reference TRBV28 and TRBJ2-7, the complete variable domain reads DVKVTQSSRYLVKRTGEKVFLECVQDMDHENMFWYRQDPGLGLRLIYFSYDVKMKEKGDIPEGYSVSREKKERFSLILESASTNQTSMYLCASSPGHTYEQYFGPGTRLTVT.

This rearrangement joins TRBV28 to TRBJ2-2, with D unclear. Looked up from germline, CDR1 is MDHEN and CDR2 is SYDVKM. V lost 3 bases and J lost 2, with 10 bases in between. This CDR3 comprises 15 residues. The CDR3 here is CASSFGFFNTGELFF. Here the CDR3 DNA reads TGTGCCAGCAGTTTCGGCTTTTTTAACACCGGGGAGCTGTTTTTT.